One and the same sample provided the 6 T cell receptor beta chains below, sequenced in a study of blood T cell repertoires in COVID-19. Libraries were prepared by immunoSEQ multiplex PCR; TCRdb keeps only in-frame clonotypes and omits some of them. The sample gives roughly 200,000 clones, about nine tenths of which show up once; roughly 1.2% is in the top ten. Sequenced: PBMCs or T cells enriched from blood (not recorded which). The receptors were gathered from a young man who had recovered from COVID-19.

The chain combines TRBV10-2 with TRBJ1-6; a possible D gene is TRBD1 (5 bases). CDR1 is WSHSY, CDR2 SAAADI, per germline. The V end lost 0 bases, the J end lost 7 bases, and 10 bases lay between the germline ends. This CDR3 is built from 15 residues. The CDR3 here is CASSESIRVNSPLHF. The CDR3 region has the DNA TGCGCCAGCAGTGAGTCAATCAGGGTAAATTCACCCCTCCACTTT.

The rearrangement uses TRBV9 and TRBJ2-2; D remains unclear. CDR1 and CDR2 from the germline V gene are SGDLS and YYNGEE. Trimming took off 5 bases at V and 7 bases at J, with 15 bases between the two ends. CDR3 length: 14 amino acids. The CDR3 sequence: CASRFLGSDGELFF. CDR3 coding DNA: TGTGCCAGCAGGTTCCTAGGTTCCGACGGGGAGCTGTTTTTT. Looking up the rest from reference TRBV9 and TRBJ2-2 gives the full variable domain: DSGVTQTPKHLITATGQRVTLRCSPRSGDLSVYWYQQSLDQGLQFLIQYYNGEERAKGNILERFSAQQFPDLHSELNLSSLELGDSALYFCASRFLGSDGELFFGEGSRLTVL.

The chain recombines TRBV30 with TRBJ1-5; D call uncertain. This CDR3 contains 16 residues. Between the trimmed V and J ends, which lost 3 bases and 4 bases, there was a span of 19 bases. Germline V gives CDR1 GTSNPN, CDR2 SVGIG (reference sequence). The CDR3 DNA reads TGTGCCTGGAGCCCCAGAGTGGGCACGAGAAATCAGCCCCAGCATTTT. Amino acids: CAWSPRVGTRNQPQHF.

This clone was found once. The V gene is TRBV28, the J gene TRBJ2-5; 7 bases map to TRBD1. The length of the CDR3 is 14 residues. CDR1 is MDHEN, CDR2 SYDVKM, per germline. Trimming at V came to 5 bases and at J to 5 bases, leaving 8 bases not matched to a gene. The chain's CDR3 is CASSPHDRVETQYF. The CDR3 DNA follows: TGTGCCAGCAGTCCGCACGACAGGGTTGAGACCCAGTACTTC. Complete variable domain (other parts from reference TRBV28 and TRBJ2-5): DVKVTQSSRYLVKRTGEKVFLECVQDMDHENMFWYRQDPGLGLRLIYFSYDVKMKEKGDIPEGYSVSREKKERFSLILESASTNQTSMYLCASSPHDRVETQYFGPGTRLLVL.

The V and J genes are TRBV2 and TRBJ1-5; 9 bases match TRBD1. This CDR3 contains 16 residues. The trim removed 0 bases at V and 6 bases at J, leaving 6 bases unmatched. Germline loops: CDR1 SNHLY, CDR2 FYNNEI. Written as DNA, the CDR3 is TGTGCCAGCAGTGAAGCGGGACAGGGAGGGTTTCAGCCCCAGCATTTT. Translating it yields CASSEAGQGGFQPQHF. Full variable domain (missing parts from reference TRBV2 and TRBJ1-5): EPEVTQTPSHQVTQMGQEVILRCVPISNHLYFYWYRQILGQKVEFLVSFYNNEISEKSEIFDDQFSVERPDGSNFTLKIRSTKLEDSAMYFCASSEAGQGGFQPQHFGDGTRLSIL.

The CDR3 reads CASSTMGGNTEAFF. The CDR3 nucleotides are TGTGCCAGCAGCACGATGGGAGGGAACACTGAAGCTTTCTTT. This chain connects TRBV7-9 to TRBJ1-1; D ambiguous. Looked up from germline, CDR1 is SEHNR and CDR2 is FQNEAQ (reference sequence). The length of the CDR3 is 14 residues. V gave up 5 bases and J gave up 1 base, with 11 bases separating them.